A selection of T cell receptor beta chains follows, all from one sample in a study of graft-versus-host responses after intestinal transplantation. Clones were sequenced by immunoSEQ multiplex PCR, and TCRdb holds only the in-frame ones, with some missing. This sample has 8,500 to 11,000 clones, with 30% to 35% found just once. The sequences come from alloreactive CD4+ T cells from a mixed lymphocyte reaction culture, collected before transplantation. The receptors derive from a human patient who was an organ donor for intestinal transplantation. Each CDR3 is given with its conserved first and last residue. Fields, in order: CDR3 DNA, CDR3 protein, D gene, V gene, J gene, clone size. D genes are given only for firm matches. Clone size appears in some rows only: once, few, many, or a class for an expanded clone.

CDR3 DNA: TGTGCCAGCAGGGATGGCTACACCTTC; CDR3 protein: CASRDGYTF; D gene: .; V gene: TRBV6-5; J gene: TRBJ1-2; clone size: few
CDR3 DNA: TGTGCCAGCAGAGCTGGACTAACCGAGCAGTTCTTC; CDR3 protein: CASRAGLTEQFF; D gene: .; V gene: TRBV6-5; J gene: TRBJ2-1; clone size: .
CDR3 DNA: TGTGCCAGCAGCTTGACAGGGGGATATTCACCCCTCCACTTT; CDR3 protein: CASSLTGGYSPLHF; D gene: TRBD1; V gene: TRBV5-4; J gene: TRBJ1-6; clone size: medium-sized
CDR3 DNA: TGTGCCAGCAGTGCCGAGGGGGGCCCCTACGAGCAGTACTTC; CDR3 protein: CASSAEGGPYEQYF; D gene: .; V gene: TRBV2; J gene: TRBJ2-7; clone size: .
CDR3 DNA: TGTGCCAGCAGCTTGGGTCAGGGGGGATATGGCTACACCTTC; CDR3 protein: CASSLGQGGYGYTF; D gene: TRBD1; V gene: TRBV7-6; J gene: TRBJ1-2; clone size: .
CDR3 DNA: TGTGCCAGCAGTTACTCTCCGGCATGGGACATTCAGTACTTC; CDR3 protein: CASSYSPAWDIQYF; D gene: .; V gene: TRBV6-5; J gene: TRBJ2-4; clone size: .
CDR3 DNA: TGTGCCAGTAGTCCCCGGGGCGATGGCTACACCTTC; CDR3 protein: CASSPRGDGYTF; D gene: .; V gene: TRBV19; J gene: TRBJ1-2; clone size: once
CDR3 DNA: TGCGCCAGCAGCTTAGGGGACAGCTACAATGAGCAGTTCTTC; CDR3 protein: CASSLGDSYNEQFF; D gene: TRBD1; V gene: TRBV5-1; J gene: TRBJ2-1; clone size: .
CDR3 DNA: TGTGCCAGCAGCCAGCGGGGACAGGGGGCGTATGGCTACACCTTC; CDR3 protein: CASSQRGQGAYGYTF; D gene: TRBD1; V gene: TRBV5-6; J gene: TRBJ1-2; clone size: few
CDR3 DNA: TGTGCCAGTAGTATTGCAAGTGTAGGATTAATTAACACTGAAGCTTTCTTT; CDR3 protein: CASSIASVGLINTEAFF; D gene: .; V gene: TRBV19; J gene: TRBJ1-1; clone size: .
CDR3 DNA: TGTGCCAGCAGTTTACGGGGGGCGAATGAAAAACTGTTTTTT; CDR3 protein: CASSLRGANEKLFF; D gene: .; V gene: TRBV27; J gene: TRBJ1-4; clone size: few
CDR3 DNA: TGTGCCAGCAGTTACTCGGTAGCGGCCCCCAATGAGCAGTTCTTC; CDR3 protein: CASSYSVAAPNEQFF; D gene: .; V gene: TRBV6-5; J gene: TRBJ2-1; clone size: .
CDR3 DNA: TGCCTATGGGGCAGTCCAATGAACACTGAAGCTTTCTTT; CDR3 protein: CLWGSPMNTEAFF; D gene: .; V gene: TRBV5-1; J gene: TRBJ1-1; clone size: .
CDR3 DNA: TGTGCAAGTCGCTTAGCGCAGGGACCCCCGGGCACCGGGGAGCTGTTTTTT; CDR3 protein: CASRLAQGPPGTGELFF; D gene: .; V gene: TRBV12-2; J gene: TRBJ2-2; clone size: .
CDR3 DNA: TGTGCCAGTAGTATAGATCGGACAGGGGGCTACGAGCAGTACTTC; CDR3 protein: CASSIDRTGGYEQYF; D gene: TRBD1; V gene: TRBV19; J gene: TRBJ2-7; clone size: medium-sized
CDR3 DNA: TGCGCCAGCAGCTTGACCAGGGGGCGGGAGACCCAGTACTTC; CDR3 protein: CASSLTRGRETQYF; D gene: TRBD1; V gene: TRBV5-1; J gene: TRBJ2-5; clone size: few
CDR3 DNA: TGTGCCAGCTCACCAGGGGGGGCAGAGCCCCAGCATTTT; CDR3 protein: CASSPGGAEPQHF; D gene: .; V gene: TRBV18; J gene: TRBJ1-5; clone size: medium-sized
CDR3 DNA: TGTGCCAGCAGTCCTTCGGCAAGTAATTCCTACAATGAGCAGTTCTTC; CDR3 protein: CASSPSASNSYNEQFF; D gene: .; V gene: TRBV7-3; J gene: TRBJ2-1; clone size: few
CDR3 DNA: TGTGCCAGCAGTGGGACAGGGAATTCACCCCTCCACTTT; CDR3 protein: CASSGTGNSPLHF; D gene: TRBD1; V gene: TRBV6-1; J gene: TRBJ1-6; clone size: .
CDR3 DNA: TGTGCCAGCAGCTTATTCGGCAGGGGGTACGAGCAGTACTTC; CDR3 protein: CASSLFGRGYEQYF; D gene: TRBD1; V gene: TRBV11-3; J gene: TRBJ2-7; clone size: medium-sized
CDR3 DNA: TGTGCCAGCAGTTTTTCGGGGTCGACTAACTATGGCTACACCTTC; CDR3 protein: CASSFSGSTNYGYTF; D gene: .; V gene: TRBV28; J gene: TRBJ1-2; clone size: medium-sized
CDR3 DNA: TGTGCCAGCACGGGCAGGTTCAATCAGCCCCAGCATTTT; CDR3 protein: CASTGRFNQPQHF; D gene: .; V gene: TRBV2; J gene: TRBJ1-5; clone size: medium-sized
CDR3 DNA: TGTGCCAGCAGTTTATCAGGGGTTCGCATTGCATTTTTT; CDR3 protein: CASSLSGVRIAFF; D gene: .; V gene: TRBV28; J gene: TRBJ2-2; clone size: .
CDR3 DNA: TGTGCCAGCAGCCCCTCCGGGACGGTGAACACTGAAGCTTTCTTT; CDR3 protein: CASSPSGTVNTEAFF; D gene: .; V gene: TRBV7-2; J gene: TRBJ1-1; clone size: few
CDR3 DNA: TGTGCCTGGAGTACGGGACAGGGGCCAGCACCCCTCCACTTT; CDR3 protein: CAWSTGQGPAPLHF; D gene: TRBD1; V gene: TRBV30; J gene: TRBJ1-6; clone size: few
CDR3 DNA: TGTGCCTGGAGGGGGGGACTTTACCTCGATCAGCCCCAGCATTTT; CDR3 protein: CAWRGGLYLDQPQHF; D gene: .; V gene: TRBV30; J gene: TRBJ1-5; clone size: .
CDR3 DNA: TGTGCCAGCAGCCCCGGACAGATCGGCTACACCTTC; CDR3 protein: CASSPGQIGYTF; D gene: .; V gene: TRBV5-5; J gene: TRBJ1-2; clone size: .
CDR3 DNA: TGTGCCAGCAGTATATGGGTCTACGAGCAGTACTTC; CDR3 protein: CASSIWVYEQYF; D gene: .; V gene: TRBV2; J gene: TRBJ2-7; clone size: few
CDR3 DNA: TGTGCCAGCGCCCCCGGTTCTGGAAACACCATATATTTT; CDR3 protein: CASAPGSGNTIYF; D gene: .; V gene: TRBV6-5; J gene: TRBJ1-3; clone size: .
CDR3 DNA: TGTGCCAGCAGCCAAAGACCACTACAGGGGACCTCCTACGAGCAGTACTTC; CDR3 protein: CASSQRPLQGTSYEQYF; D gene: TRBD1; V gene: TRBV2; J gene: TRBJ2-7; clone size: medium-sized
CDR3 DNA: TGTGCCAGTAGTCCCCGGGAGTATAGGAAGTCCTACACCTTC; CDR3 protein: CASSPREYRKSYTF; D gene: .; V gene: TRBV19; J gene: TRBJ1-2; clone size: medium-sized